This T cell receptor beta chain was obtained from a study of Ad26.COV2.S vaccination and SARS-CoV-2 variants. Notes on the study in general: There was reportedly substantial breadth in spike-specific CD8+ and CD4+ T cell responses after vaccination.

Concerning this clone itself: Its antigen is unidentified.

The CDR3 length is 16 residues. Germline CDR1 reads LNHNV; CDR2 reads YYDKDF (reference sequence). After removal of 3 bases from V and 9 bases from J, the junction contained 7 bases not matched to a gene. Stated treatment: around 19 received Ad26.COV2.S at low or high dose, single or two shots; several received placebo; per-sample allocation not given. All samples were drawn on day 63, counting from the first vaccine or placebo injection. The repertoire was sequenced with immunoSEQ multiplex PCR; TCRdb's copy has only in-frame clones and lacks some. The data hold about 280,000 clones, with more than 70% observed a single time.

The material was peripheral blood, obtained in a trial of Ad26.COV2.S vaccine versus placebo. This TCR derives from a person aged 18-65 years who received the Ad26.COV2.S COVID-19 vaccine or a placebo. The chain has TRBV15 and TRBJ2-1; TRBD2 agrees at 14 bases. CDR3 bases: TGTGCCACCAGCAGCAGACTAGCGGGAGGGCGGGGTGAGCAGTTCTTC. Protein: CATSSRLAGGRGEQFF.